Listed below are T cell receptor beta chains from one sample, sequenced in a study of PD-L1 blockade in urothelial cancer. Profiled with immunoSEQ multiplex PCR; TCRdb holds only in-frame clones, not every one. This table holds 15,000 to 20,000 clones, approximately 90% found once. The material was PBMCs, obtained around atezolizumab (anti-PD-L1) treatment. The receptors were sampled from a man in his fifties or sixties with urothelial cancer. Both conserved end residues are part of each CDR3. D genes are given only for firm matches. Expanded clones are given a class, and other clones once, few, many or no size at all.

size: .; J: TRBJ2-7; V: TRBV18; D: TRBD1; DNA: TGTGCCAGCTCACCAACACAGGGGGCGGCCGAGCAGTACTTC; CDR3: CASSPTQGAAEQYF
size: .; J: TRBJ2-3; V: TRBV5-1; D: TRBD2; DNA: TGCGCCAGCAGCTTGCGGCGGGGGGAGGAAGATACGCAGTATTTT; CDR3: CASSLRRGEEDTQYF
size: few; J: TRBJ1-4; V: TRBV2; D: TRBD1; DNA: TGTGCCAGCGTGACAGGGTTCGAGGAAAAACTGTTTTTT; CDR3: CASVTGFEEKLFF
size: .; J: TRBJ1-5; V: TRBV7-8; D: TRBD1; DNA: TGTGCCAGCAGCTTATCGGGACAGAATCAGCCCCAGCATTTT; CDR3: CASSLSGQNQPQHF
size: .; J: TRBJ1-1; V: TRBV7-8; D: .; DNA: TGTGCCAGCAGCTTTGGGGCTAGGTCGAAGGGCACTGAAGCTTTCTTT; CDR3: CASSFGARSKGTEAFF
size: .; J: TRBJ2-7; V: TRBV5-6; D: TRBD1; DNA: TGTGCCAGCAGCCGTTATCGGGACAGGGAACACGAGCAGTACTTC; CDR3: CASSRYRDREHEQYF
size: .; J: TRBJ2-1; V: TRBV27; D: .; DNA: TGTGCCAGCAGTTTACCAGGGGCGCGTGGAAACAATGAGCAGTTCTTC; CDR3: CASSLPGARGNNEQFF
size: .; J: TRBJ2-6; V: TRBV7-7; D: .; DNA: TGTGCCAGCAGCTACCCGAGACAGAACATCTCTGGGGCCAACGTCCTGACTTTC; CDR3: CASSYPRQNISGANVLTF
size: .; J: TRBJ2-1; V: TRBV15; D: .; DNA: TGTGCCACCAGCAGAGTTCTCGGCCAGGGAAGGAAGTTCTTC; CDR3: CATSRVLGQGRKFF
size: .; J: TRBJ1-2; V: TRBV30; D: .; DNA: TGTGCCTGGAGAAAATACCGGGATGGCTACACCTTC; CDR3: CAWRKYRDGYTF
size: .; J: TRBJ2-3; V: TRBV19; D: TRBD1; DNA: TGTGCCAGTAACCAGGGGGTGCGCACAGATACGCAGTATTTT; CDR3: CASNQGVRTDTQYF
size: .; J: TRBJ2-7; V: TRBV5-1; D: .; DNA: TGCGCCAGCACAAAGGGCGGGGACCTCGAGCAGTACTTC; CDR3: CASTKGGDLEQYF
size: .; J: TRBJ2-1; V: TRBV7-8; D: TRBD2; DNA: TGTGCCAGCAGCTTAGTCGCGGGAGGTATGTATGAGCAGTTCTTC; CDR3: CASSLVAGGMYEQFF
size: .; J: TRBJ2-2; V: TRBV7-9; D: .; DNA: TGTGCCAGCAGCTTCTGGCAGGGGACCGGGGAGCTGTTTTTT; CDR3: CASSFWQGTGELFF
size: .; J: TRBJ2-5; V: TRBV7-8; D: .; DNA: TGTGCCAGCAGCGGCCGACAGAGCCAAGAGACCCAGTACTTC; CDR3: CASSGRQSQETQYF
size: .; J: TRBJ2-1; V: TRBV5-5; D: TRBD2; DNA: TGTGCCAGCAGCTTGGTTATAGCGGGGGGGTTCAATGAGCAGTTCTTC; CDR3: CASSLVIAGGFNEQFF
size: .; J: TRBJ2-7; V: TRBV12-5; D: .; DNA: TGTGCTAGTGGTATCATTCAGGGAGGCGAGCAGTACTTC; CDR3: CASGIIQGGEQYF
size: .; J: TRBJ2-1; V: TRBV18; D: TRBD2; DNA: TGTGCCAGCTCACCTAGCGGGGGGGCGAATGAGCAGTTCTTC; CDR3: CASSPSGGANEQFF
size: .; J: TRBJ2-7; V: TRBV7-5; D: .; DNA: TGTGCCAGAAGCTTATTCATCGCGGGAGGGGCCTACGAGCAGTACTTC; CDR3: CARSLFIAGGAYEQYF
size: .; J: TRBJ2-7; V: TRBV19; D: TRBD2; DNA: TGTGCCACCTCCACTAGCGGGGGTCCCTACGAGCAGTACTTC; CDR3: CATSTSGGPYEQYF
size: once; J: TRBJ2-7; V: TRBV19; D: TRBD2; DNA: TGTGCCAGTAGTACCTCTAGCGGGGGTTACTACGAGCAGTACTTC; CDR3: CASSTSSGGYYEQYF
size: .; J: TRBJ2-5; V: TRBV18; D: .; DNA: TGTGCCAGCTCACCTCCGGGAATCCAAGAGACCCAGTACTTC; CDR3: CASSPPGIQETQYF
size: .; J: TRBJ1-2; V: TRBV5-2; D: .; DNA: TGTGCCAGCAACGTTCCTGGAGAGTACGAGACCTATGGCTACACCTTC; CDR3: CASNVPGEYETYGYTF
size: .; J: TRBJ2-1; V: TRBV6-5; D: TRBD1; DNA: TGTGCCAGCAGCCCAACGACAGGGACCTACAATGAGCAGTTCTTC; CDR3: CASSPTTGTYNEQFF
size: once; J: TRBJ2-5; V: TRBV13; D: TRBD1; DNA: TGTGCCAGCAGCTTGGAAGGACAGGGGCAAGAGACCCAGTACTTC; CDR3: CASSLEGQGQETQYF
size: .; J: TRBJ1-1; V: TRBV19; D: .; DNA: TGTGCCAGTAGCCGCAGGGGCGACACTGAAGCTTTCTTT; CDR3: CASSRRGDTEAFF
size: .; J: TRBJ2-3; V: TRBV5-1; D: TRBD1; DNA: TGCGCCAGCAGCTTGGTTGGGACAGGGCACACAGATACGCAGTATTTT; CDR3: CASSLVGTGHTDTQYF
size: .; J: TRBJ1-2; V: TRBV11-2; D: .; DNA: TGTGCCAGCCGAACCCTGACCGGGAGATCTAACTATGGCTACACCTTC; CDR3: CASRTLTGRSNYGYTF
size: .; J: TRBJ1-1; V: TRBV28; D: .; DNA: TGTGCCAGCAGTTTGCAGGTCTCGAACACTGAAGCTTTCTTT; CDR3: CASSLQVSNTEAFF
size: .; J: TRBJ2-4; V: TRBV4-3; D: .; DNA: TGCGCCAGCAGCCAAGATGGTTCCGACGGGTACGAAAACATTCAGTACTTC; CDR3: CASSQDGSDGYENIQYF
size: .; J: TRBJ1-1; V: TRBV10-3; D: .; DNA: TGTGCCATCAGTGAATTCGGGGCAGGGGATAACACTGAAGCTTTCTTT; CDR3: CAISEFGAGDNTEAFF
size: .; J: TRBJ2-6; V: TRBV5-1; D: TRBD1; DNA: TGCGCCAGCTCGACAGGGGGCTTTTCTGGGGCCAACGTCCTGACTTTC; CDR3: CASSTGGFSGANVLTF
size: .; J: TRBJ2-7; V: TRBV27; D: TRBD1; DNA: TGTGCCAGCAGAAAGGGCCGAAGCCGGGACAGCTACGAGCAGTACTTC; CDR3: CASRKGRSRDSYEQYF
size: .; J: TRBJ2-5; V: TRBV27; D: TRBD1; DNA: TGTGCCAGTGGTCGGGGACAGGGTACTCAAGAGACCCAGTACTTC; CDR3: CASGRGQGTQETQYF
size: .; J: TRBJ2-1; V: TRBV18; D: TRBD2; DNA: TGTGCCAGCTCTAAACCAGGGACTATGCGGACAACCTACAATGAGCAGTTCTTC; CDR3: CASSKPGTMRTTYNEQFF
size: few; J: TRBJ1-4; V: TRBV5-1; D: .; DNA: TGCGCCAGCAGCCAACAGGGCGGAAAACTGTTTTTT; CDR3: CASSQQGGKLFF
size: .; J: TRBJ2-2; V: TRBV14; D: TRBD1; DNA: TGTGCCAGCAGCCCGGGAAAAAAGGACAGGGGGAAGGCCGGGGAGCTGTTTTTT; CDR3: CASSPGKKDRGKAGELFF
size: few; J: TRBJ2-5; V: TRBV10-2; D: .; DNA: TGCGCCAGCAGTGAGTCCGAGTTCCGTGAGACCCAGTACTTC; CDR3: CASSESEFRETQYF
size: few; J: TRBJ1-1; V: TRBV11-2; D: .; DNA: TGTGCCAGCAGCTTAGACAGGGGACCATCAGCTTTCTTT; CDR3: CASSLDRGPSAFF
size: .; J: TRBJ2-7; V: TRBV6-6; D: .; DNA: TGTGCCAGCAGTTTCCATGTGGGGGGAAAATACGAGCAGTACTTC; CDR3: CASSFHVGGKYEQYF
size: .; J: TRBJ1-5; V: TRBV5-1; D: .; DNA: TGCGCCAGCAGCTATCGGGGGGGACAGCCCCAGCATTTT; CDR3: CASSYRGGQPQHF
size: .; J: TRBJ2-7; V: TRBV4-2; D: TRBD2; DNA: TGTGCCAGCAGCCCGTCGGGGGGCTACGAGCAGTACTTC; CDR3: CASSPSGGYEQYF
size: .; J: TRBJ2-3; V: TRBV7-7; D: .; DNA: TGTGCCAGCAGCTTAGCCTCAGGAGATACGCAGTATTTT; CDR3: CASSLASGDTQYF
size: .; J: TRBJ1-5; V: TRBV30; D: .; DNA: TGTGCCTGGAGCCTCAGACGGGGAAATCAGCCCCAGCATTTT; CDR3: CAWSLRRGNQPQHF
size: .; J: TRBJ1-1; V: TRBV29-1; D: .; DNA: TGCAGCGCCGCCCAAAGCGGGATGAACACTGAAGCTTTCTTT; CDR3: CSAAQSGMNTEAFF
size: .; J: TRBJ2-1; V: TRBV14; D: TRBD2; DNA: TGTGCCAGCAGCCAAGAAAGGGGGACTAGCGGGAGTTTTGAGCAGTTCTTC; CDR3: CASSQERGTSGSFEQFF
size: few; J: TRBJ1-5; V: TRBV7-8; D: .; DNA: TGTGCCAGCAGCTTAGGATCGGGGGGTCATCAGCCCCAGCATTTT; CDR3: CASSLGSGGHQPQHF
size: .; J: TRBJ1-1; V: TRBV9; D: .; DNA: TGTGCCAGCAGCGTATCCCGCGACACTGAAGCTTTCTTT; CDR3: CASSVSRDTEAFF
size: .; J: TRBJ2-1; V: TRBV2; D: .; DNA: TGTGCCAGCAGTGACGGCCGGGGGAGCTCCTACAATGAGCAGTTCTTC; CDR3: CASSDGRGSSYNEQFF
size: .; J: TRBJ2-1; V: TRBV6-1; D: .; DNA: TGTGCCAGCAGTGCCGGGATTTTTTACAATGAGCAGTTCTTC; CDR3: CASSAGIFYNEQFF
size: .; J: TRBJ1-5; V: TRBV29-1; D: TRBD1; DNA: TGCAGCGTTGAGACAGGGAGCAATCAGCCCCAGCATTTT; CDR3: CSVETGSNQPQHF
size: .; J: TRBJ2-7; V: TRBV18; D: .; DNA: TGTGCCAGCTCACCACTGGCAGGGGGGTATGAGCAGTACTTC; CDR3: CASSPLAGGYEQYF
size: .; J: TRBJ2-7; V: TRBV7-6; D: TRBD1; DNA: TGTGCCAGCAAAGGGGGCGCCGGCGACGAGCAGTACTTC; CDR3: CASKGGAGDEQYF
size: .; J: TRBJ2-1; V: TRBV19; D: .; DNA: TGTGCTACTGGGCGATCGGCCTACAATGAGCAGTTCTTC; CDR3: CATGRSAYNEQFF
size: .; J: TRBJ1-4; V: TRBV4-1; D: TRBD1; DNA: TGCGCCAGCAGCCATACCAGGGGGTTTAATGAAAAACTGTTTTTT; CDR3: CASSHTRGFNEKLFF
size: .; J: TRBJ2-7; V: TRBV7-2; D: TRBD2; DNA: TGTGCCAGCAGCTTAGCGGGAGGGGTCGAGCAGTACTTC; CDR3: CASSLAGGVEQYF
size: once; J: TRBJ2-3; V: TRBV11-3; D: .; DNA: TGTGCCAGCAGCTTGGCGGGGGCCACAGATACGCAGTATTTT; CDR3: CASSLAGATDTQYF
size: .; J: TRBJ1-5; V: TRBV30; D: .; DNA: TGTGCCTGGAGCGACACAGGGTCCTACAATCAGCCCCAGCATTTT; CDR3: CAWSDTGSYNQPQHF